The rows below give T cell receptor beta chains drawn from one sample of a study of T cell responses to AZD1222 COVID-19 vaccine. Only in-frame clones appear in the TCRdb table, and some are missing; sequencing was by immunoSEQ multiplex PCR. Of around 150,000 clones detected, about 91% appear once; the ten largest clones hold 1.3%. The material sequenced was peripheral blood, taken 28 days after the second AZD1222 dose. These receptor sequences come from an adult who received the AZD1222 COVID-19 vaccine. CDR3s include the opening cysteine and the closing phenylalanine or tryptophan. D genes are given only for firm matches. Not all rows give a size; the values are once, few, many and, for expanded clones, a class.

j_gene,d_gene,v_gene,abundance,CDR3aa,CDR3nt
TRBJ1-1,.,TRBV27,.,CASRPGPSPTEAFF,TGTGCCAGCAGACCGGGTCCTTCGCCGACTGAAGCTTTCTTT
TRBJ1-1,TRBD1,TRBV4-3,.,CASSQGQGVDTEAFF,TGCGCCAGCAGCCAGGGACAGGGAGTGGACACTGAAGCTTTCTTT
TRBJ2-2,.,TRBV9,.,CASSVETGRTGELFF,TGTGCCAGCAGCGTAGAGACAGGGAGGACCGGGGAGCTGTTTTTT
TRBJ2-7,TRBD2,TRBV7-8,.,CASSLTSGTREQYF,TGTGCCAGCAGCTTAACTAGCGGCACAAGGGAGCAGTACTTC
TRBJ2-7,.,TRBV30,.,CACSTAVHSSYEQYF,TGTGCCTGCTCGACAGCAGTCCATAGCTCCTACGAGCAGTACTTC
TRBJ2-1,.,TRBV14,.,CASSQAQGGEQFF,TGTGCCAGCAGCCAAGCGCAGGGTGGTGAGCAGTTCTTC
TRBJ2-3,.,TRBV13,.,CASSSGPAISKADTQYF,TGTGCCAGCAGCTCGGGACCTGCGATCTCGAAGGCAGATACGCAGTATTTT
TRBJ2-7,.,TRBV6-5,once,CASSERDSWNEQYF,TGTGCCAGCAGCGAGAGGGATTCTTGGAACGAGCAGTACTTC
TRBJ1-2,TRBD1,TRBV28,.,CASSLSRTGVDGYTF,TGTGCCAGCAGTTTATCCAGGACAGGGGTCGACGGCTACACCTTC
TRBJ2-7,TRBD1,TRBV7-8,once,CASSPGGHPGGGYEQYF,TGTGCCAGCAGCCCCGGCGGGCATCCAGGGGGCGGCTACGAGCAGTACTTC
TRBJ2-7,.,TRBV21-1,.,CASSKEEGYEQYF,TGTGCCAGCAGCAAAGAAGAGGGTTACGAGCAGTACTTC
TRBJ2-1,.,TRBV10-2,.,CASSDWRGFQDEQFF,TGCGCCAGCAGTGACTGGCGGGGATTTCAAGATGAGCAGTTCTTC
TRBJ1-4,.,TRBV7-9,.,CASSPGESLATNEKLFF,TGTGCCAGCAGCCCTGGGGAGAGTCTCGCAACTAATGAAAAACTGTTTTTT
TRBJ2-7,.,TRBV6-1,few,CASSEVASASYEQYF,TGTGCCAGCAGTGAAGTCGCCAGCGCCTCCTACGAGCAGTACTTC
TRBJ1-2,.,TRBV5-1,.,CASSLDGGLSYTF,TGCGCCAGCAGCTTGGACGGGGGCTTAAGCTACACCTTC
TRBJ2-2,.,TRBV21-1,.,CATAGQGGTTGELFF,TGTGCCACCGCGGGACAGGGGGGGACCACCGGGGAGCTGTTTTTT
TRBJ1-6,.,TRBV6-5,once,CASSYRQGISPLHF,TGTGCCAGCAGTTATCGGCAGGGGATTTCACCCCTCCACTTT
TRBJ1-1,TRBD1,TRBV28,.,CASSLVGGTGENTEAFF,TGTGCCAGCAGTTTAGTTGGTGGGACAGGGGAAAACACTGAAGCTTTCTTT
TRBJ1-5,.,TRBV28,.,CASSMGTGNNQPQHF,TGTGCCAGCAGTATGGGGACTGGTAACAATCAGCCCCAGCATTTT
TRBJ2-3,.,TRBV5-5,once,CASSLGGRSTDTQYF,TGTGCCAGCAGCTTGGGGGGGAGGTCCACAGATACGCAGTATTTT
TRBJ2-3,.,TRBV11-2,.,CASSLSSHDTQYF,TGTGCCAGCAGCTTATCGAGTCACGATACGCAGTATTTT
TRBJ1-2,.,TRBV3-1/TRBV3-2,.,CASSQGRGDGYTF,TGTGCCAGCAGCCAAGGCAGGGGCGATGGCTACACCTTC
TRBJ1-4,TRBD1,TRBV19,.,CASSMLGQREKLFF,TGTGCCAGTAGTATGTTGGGACAGCGTGAAAAACTGTTTTTT
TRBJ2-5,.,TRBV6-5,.,CASSQPSHRETQYF,TGTGCCAGCAGCCAGCCCTCCCACCGAGAGACCCAGTACTTC
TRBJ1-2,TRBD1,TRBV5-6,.,CASSPGQGAFGYTF,TGTGCCAGCAGCCCGGGACAGGGGGCTTTTGGCTACACCTTC
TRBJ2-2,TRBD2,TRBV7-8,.,CASSPSGGNTGELFF,TGTGCCAGCAGCCCTAGCGGGGGGAACACCGGGGAGCTGTTTTTT
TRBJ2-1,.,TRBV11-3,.,CASSLEAGGASRYNEQFF,TGTGCCAGCAGCTTAGAGGCTGGGGGGGCTAGCAGATACAATGAGCAGTTCTTC
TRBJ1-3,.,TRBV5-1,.,CASSLSTLGSGNTIYF,TGCGCCAGCAGCTTGTCGACCTTGGGCTCTGGAAACACCATATATTTT
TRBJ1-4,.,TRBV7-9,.,CASSPANSATNEKLFF,TGTGCCAGCAGCCCTGCCAACAGCGCAACTAATGAAAAACTGTTTTTT
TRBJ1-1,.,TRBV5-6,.,CASSLGDTEAFF,TGTGCCAGCAGCTTGGGTGATACTGAAGCTTTCTTT
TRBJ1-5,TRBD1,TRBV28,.,CASTLDRLTGQPQHF,TGTGCCAGCACCTTGGACAGGCTTACGGGGCAGCCCCAGCATTTT
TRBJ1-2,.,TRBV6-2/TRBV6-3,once,CASSYSIQEYYGYTF,TGTGCCAGCAGTTACTCGATCCAGGAGTACTATGGCTACACCTTC
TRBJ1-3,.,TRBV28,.,CASRGGFSGNTIYF,TGTGCCAGCAGAGGGGGGTTCTCTGGAAACACCATATATTTT
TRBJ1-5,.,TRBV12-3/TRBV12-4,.,CASRWEASQPQHF,TGTGCCAGCAGATGGGAGGCGTCCCAGCCCCAGCATTTT
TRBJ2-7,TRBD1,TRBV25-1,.,CASRTGGESRYEQYF,TGTGCCAGCAGGACAGGGGGCGAATCCCGCTACGAGCAGTACTTC
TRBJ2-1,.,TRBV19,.,CASSTGYNEQFF,TGTGCCAGTAGTACGGGCTACAATGAGCAGTTCTTC
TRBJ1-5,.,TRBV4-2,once,CASSQDSTDQPQHF,TGTGCCAGCAGCCAAGATTCGACGGATCAGCCCCAGCATTTT
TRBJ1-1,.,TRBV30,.,CAWSFGLQNTEAFF,TGTGCCTGGAGTTTCGGACTGCAGAACACTGAAGCTTTCTTT
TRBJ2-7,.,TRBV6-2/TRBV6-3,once,CASSYRLGGDDYEQYF,TGTGCCAGCAGTTACCGGTTGGGCGGGGATGACTACGAGCAGTACTTC
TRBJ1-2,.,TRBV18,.,CASSPDRTNYGYTF,TGTGCCAGCTCACCGGACCGGACTAACTATGGCTACACCTTC
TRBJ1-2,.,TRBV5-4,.,CASSPPSGTENYGYTF,TGTGCCAGCAGCCCACCCTCCGGGACGGAAAACTATGGCTACACCTTC